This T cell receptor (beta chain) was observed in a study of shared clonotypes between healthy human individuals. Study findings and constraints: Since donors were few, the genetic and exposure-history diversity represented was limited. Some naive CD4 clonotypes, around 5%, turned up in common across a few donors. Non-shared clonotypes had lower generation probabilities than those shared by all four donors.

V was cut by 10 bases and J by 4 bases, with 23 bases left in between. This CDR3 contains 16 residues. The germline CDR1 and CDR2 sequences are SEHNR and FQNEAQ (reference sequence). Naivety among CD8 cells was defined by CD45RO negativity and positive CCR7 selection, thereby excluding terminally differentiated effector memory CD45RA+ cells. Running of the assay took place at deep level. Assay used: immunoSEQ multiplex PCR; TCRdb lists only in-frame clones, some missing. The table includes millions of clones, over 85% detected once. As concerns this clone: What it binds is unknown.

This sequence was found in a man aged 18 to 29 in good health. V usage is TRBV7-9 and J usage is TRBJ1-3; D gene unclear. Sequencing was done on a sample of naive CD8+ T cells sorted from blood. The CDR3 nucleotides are TGTGCCATCACCGGGGATGTCAGTGCGAGAGGAAACACCATATATTTT. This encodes CAITGDVSARGNTIYF.